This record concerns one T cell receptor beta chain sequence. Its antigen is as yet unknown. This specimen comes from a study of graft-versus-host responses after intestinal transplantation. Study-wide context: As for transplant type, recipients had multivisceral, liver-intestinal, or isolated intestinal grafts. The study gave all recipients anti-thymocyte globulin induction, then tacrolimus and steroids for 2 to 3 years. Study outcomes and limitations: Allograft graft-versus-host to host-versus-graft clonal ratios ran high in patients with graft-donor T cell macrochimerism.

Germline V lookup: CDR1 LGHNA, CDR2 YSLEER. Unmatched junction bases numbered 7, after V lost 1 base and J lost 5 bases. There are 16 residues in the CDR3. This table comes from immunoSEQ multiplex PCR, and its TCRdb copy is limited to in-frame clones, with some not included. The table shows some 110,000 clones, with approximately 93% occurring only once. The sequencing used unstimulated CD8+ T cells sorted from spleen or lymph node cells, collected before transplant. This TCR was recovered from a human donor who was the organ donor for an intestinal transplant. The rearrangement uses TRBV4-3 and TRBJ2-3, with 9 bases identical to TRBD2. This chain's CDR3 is CASSQVAGGPVDTQYF. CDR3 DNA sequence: TGCGCCAGCAGCCAAGTGGCGGGAGGGCCGGTAGATACGCAGTATTTT.